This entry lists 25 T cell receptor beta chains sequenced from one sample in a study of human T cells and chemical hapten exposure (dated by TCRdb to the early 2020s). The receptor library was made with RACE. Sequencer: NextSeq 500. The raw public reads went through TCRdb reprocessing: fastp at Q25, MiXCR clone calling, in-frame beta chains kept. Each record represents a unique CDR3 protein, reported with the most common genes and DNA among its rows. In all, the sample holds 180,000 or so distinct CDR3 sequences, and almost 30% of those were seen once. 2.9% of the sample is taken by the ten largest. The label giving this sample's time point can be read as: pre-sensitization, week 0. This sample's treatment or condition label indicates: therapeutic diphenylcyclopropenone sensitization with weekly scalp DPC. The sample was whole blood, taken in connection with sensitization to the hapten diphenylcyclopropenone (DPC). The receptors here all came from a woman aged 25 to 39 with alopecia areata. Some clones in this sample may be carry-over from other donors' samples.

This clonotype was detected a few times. The CDR3 spells CASSDGTTQHF. The DNA for the CDR3 is TGTGCCAGCAGTGACGGCACGACCCAGCATTTT. The chain is built from TRBV25-1 and TRBJ1-5, with no clear D. V lost 3 bases and J 11 bases, leaving 8 bases between the germline ends. CDR3 length: 11 amino acids. The V gene's germline CDR1 is MGHDK and CDR2 SYGVNS.

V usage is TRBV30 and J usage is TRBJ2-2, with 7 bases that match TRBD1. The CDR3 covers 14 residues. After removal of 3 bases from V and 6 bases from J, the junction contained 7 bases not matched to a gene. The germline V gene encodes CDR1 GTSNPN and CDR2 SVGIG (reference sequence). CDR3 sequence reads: CAWRDYRGPGELFF. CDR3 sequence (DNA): TGTGCCTGGAGAGACTACAGGGGTCCCGGGGAGCTGTTTTTT.

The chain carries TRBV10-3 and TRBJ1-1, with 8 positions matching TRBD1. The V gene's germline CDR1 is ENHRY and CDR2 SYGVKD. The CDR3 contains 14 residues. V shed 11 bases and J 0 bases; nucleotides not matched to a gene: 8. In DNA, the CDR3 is TGTGCCGCGCAGGGGGCCACTATGAACACTGAAGCTTTCTTT. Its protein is CAAQGATMNTEAFF.

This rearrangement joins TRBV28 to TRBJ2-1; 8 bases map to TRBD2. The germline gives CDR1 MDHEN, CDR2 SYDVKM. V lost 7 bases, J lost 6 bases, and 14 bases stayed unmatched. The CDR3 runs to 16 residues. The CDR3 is CASTVGAGLGFNEQFF. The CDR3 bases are TGTGCCAGCACCGTAGGGGCGGGACTAGGTTTCAATGAGCAGTTCTTC. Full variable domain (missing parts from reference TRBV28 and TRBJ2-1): DVKVTQSSRYLVKRTGEKVFLECVQDMDHENMFWYRQDPGLGLRLIYFSYDVKMKEKGDIPEGYSVSREKKERFSLILESASTNQTSMYLCASTVGAGLGFNEQFFGPGTRLTVL.

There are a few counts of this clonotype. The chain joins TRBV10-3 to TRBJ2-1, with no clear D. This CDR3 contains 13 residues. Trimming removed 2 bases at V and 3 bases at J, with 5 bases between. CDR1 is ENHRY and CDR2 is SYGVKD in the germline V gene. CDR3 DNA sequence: TGTGCCATCAGTGAGAGGGACTACAATGAGCAGTTCTTC. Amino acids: CAISERDYNEQFF.

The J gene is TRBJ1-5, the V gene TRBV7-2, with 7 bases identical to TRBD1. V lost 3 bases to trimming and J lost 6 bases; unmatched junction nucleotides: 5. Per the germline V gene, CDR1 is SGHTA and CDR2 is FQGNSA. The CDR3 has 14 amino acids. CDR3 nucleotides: TGTGCCAGCAGCTTTAAGGGGGCTGGTCAGCCCCAGCATTTT. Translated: CASSFKGAGQPQHF.

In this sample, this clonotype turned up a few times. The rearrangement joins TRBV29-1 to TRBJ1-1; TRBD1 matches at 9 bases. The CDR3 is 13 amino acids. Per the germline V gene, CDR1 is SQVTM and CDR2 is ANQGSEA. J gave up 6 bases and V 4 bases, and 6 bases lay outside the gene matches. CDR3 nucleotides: TGCAGCGTTGGGACAGGGGAAGTTGCTGAAGCTTTCTTT. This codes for CSVGTGEVAEAFF.

CDR3: CASSPGQTSGANVLTF. The CDR3 DNA reads TGCGCCAGCAGCCCGGGACAGACCTCTGGGGCCAACGTCCTGACTTTC. This rearrangement joins TRBV5-1 to TRBJ2-6, with 7 bases identical to TRBD1. Looked up from germline, CDR1 is SGHRS and CDR2 is YFSETQ. The V segment lost 4 bases and the J segment 0 bases; nucleotides outside the gene matches: 4. The CDR3 has 16 amino acids.

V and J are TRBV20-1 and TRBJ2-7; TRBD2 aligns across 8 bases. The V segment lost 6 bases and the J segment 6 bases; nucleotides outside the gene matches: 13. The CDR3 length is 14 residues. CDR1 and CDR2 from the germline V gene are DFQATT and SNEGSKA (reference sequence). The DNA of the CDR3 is TGCAGTGCCCCCACCGGCGGGAGGTCCCCCGAGCAGTACTTC. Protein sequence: CSAPTGGRSPEQYF.

CDR3 nucleotide sequence: TGTGCCAGCAGCCCACGGGACACCGGCACAGATACGCAGTATTTT. As protein: CASSPRDTGTDTQYF. The rearrangement uses TRBV11-1 and TRBJ2-3, with a possible D match to TRBD1 (6 bases). Trimming stripped 5 bases from V and 1 base from J, with 13 bases between. This CDR3 has 15 amino acids. Germline CDR1 reads SGHAT; CDR2 reads FQDESV (reference sequence). The whole variable domain, filled in from reference TRBV11-1 and TRBJ2-3, reads EAEVAQSPRYKITEKSQAVAFWCDPISGHATLYWYRQILGQGPELLVQFQDESVVDDSQLPKDRFSAERLKGVDSTLKIQPAELGDSAMYLCASSPRDTGTDTQYFGPGTRLTVL.

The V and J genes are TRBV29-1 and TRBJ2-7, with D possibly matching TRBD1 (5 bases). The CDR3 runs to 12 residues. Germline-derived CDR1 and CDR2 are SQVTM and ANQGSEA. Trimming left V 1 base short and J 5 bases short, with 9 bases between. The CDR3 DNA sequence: TGCAGCGTTGAAGCGCGACAGAACGAGCAGTACTTC. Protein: CSVEARQNEQYF.

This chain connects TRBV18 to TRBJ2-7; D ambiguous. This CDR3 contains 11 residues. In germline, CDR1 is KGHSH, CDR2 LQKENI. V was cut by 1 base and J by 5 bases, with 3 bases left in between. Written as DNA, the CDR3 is TGTGCCAGCTCACCACTTGACGAGCAGTACTTC. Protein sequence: CASSPLDEQYF.

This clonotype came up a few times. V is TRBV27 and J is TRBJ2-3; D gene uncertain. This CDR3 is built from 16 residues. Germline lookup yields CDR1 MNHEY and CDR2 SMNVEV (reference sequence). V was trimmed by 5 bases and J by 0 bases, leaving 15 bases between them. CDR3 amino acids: CASSPAPSRSTDTQYF. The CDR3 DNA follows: TGTGCCAGCAGTCCCGCCCCCTCCCGGAGCACAGATACGCAGTATTTT.

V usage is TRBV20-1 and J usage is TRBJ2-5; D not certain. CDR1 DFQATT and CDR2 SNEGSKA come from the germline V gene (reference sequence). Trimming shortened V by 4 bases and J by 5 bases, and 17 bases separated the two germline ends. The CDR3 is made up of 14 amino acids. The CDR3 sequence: CSATDRRSSETQYF. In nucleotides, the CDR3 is TGCAGTGCTACTGACCGACGAAGCAGCGAGACCCAGTACTTC.

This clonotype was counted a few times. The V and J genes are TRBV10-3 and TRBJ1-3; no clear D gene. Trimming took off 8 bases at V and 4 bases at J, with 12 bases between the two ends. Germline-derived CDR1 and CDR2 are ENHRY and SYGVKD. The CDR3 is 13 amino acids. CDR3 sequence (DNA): TGTGCCATCTCTAAGTCTGAGGGAAACACCATATATTTT. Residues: CAISKSEGNTIYF.

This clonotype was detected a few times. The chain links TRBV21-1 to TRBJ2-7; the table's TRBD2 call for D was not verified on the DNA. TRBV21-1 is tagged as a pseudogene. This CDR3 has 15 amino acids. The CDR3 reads CASKTRRLSFYEQYF. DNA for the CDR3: TGTGCCAGCAAGACTAGGAGGCTCAGCTTTTACGAGCAGTACTTC.

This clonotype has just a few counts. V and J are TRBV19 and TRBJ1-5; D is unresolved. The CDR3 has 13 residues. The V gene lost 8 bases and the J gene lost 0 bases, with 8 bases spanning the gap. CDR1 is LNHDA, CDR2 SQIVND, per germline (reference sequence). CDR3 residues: CASRLGSNQPQHF. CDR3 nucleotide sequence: TGTGCCAGTCGTCTGGGTAGCAATCAGCCCCAGCATTTT.

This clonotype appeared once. Written as DNA, the CDR3 is TGTGCCAGCAGCCAAGAAATGTTGGGTCGCTCGAACACTGAAGCTTTCTTT. It specifies CASSQEMLGRSNTEAFF. The rearrangement uses TRBV4-2 and TRBJ1-1; D gene unclear. The germline V gene has CDR1 LGHNA and CDR2 YNFKEQ. Trimming took 0 bases from V and 1 from J, leaving 15 bases between them. The length of the CDR3 is 17 residues.

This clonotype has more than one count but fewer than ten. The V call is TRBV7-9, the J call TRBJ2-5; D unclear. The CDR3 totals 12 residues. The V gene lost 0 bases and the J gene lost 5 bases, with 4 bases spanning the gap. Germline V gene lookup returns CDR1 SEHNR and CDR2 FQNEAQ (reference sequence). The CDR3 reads CASSLASETQYF. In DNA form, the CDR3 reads TGTGCCAGCAGCTTAGCGAGTGAGACCCAGTACTTC.

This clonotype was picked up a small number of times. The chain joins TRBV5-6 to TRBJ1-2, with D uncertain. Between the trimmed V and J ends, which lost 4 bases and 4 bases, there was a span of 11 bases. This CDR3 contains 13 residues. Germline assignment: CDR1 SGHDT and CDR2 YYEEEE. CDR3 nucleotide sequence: TGTGCCAGCAGCCCGATAGGGATCTATGGCTACACCTTC. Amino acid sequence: CASSPIGIYGYTF.

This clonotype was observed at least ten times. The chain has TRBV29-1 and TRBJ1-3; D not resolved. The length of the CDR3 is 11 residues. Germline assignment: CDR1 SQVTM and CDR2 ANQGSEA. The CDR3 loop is CSHTDGNTIYF. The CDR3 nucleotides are TGCAGTCACACGGACGGAAACACCATATATTTT.

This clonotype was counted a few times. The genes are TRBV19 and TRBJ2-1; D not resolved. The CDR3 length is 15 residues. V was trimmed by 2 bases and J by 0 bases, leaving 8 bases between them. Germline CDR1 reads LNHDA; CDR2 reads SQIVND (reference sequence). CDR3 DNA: TGTGCCAGTAGTATAAATGGCGACTCCTACAATGAGCAGTTCTTC. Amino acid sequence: CASSINGDSYNEQFF.

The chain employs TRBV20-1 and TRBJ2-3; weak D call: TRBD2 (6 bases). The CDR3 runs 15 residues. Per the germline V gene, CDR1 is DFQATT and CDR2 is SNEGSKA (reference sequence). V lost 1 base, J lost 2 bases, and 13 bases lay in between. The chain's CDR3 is CSARVNSGLTDTQYF. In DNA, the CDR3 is TGCAGTGCTAGAGTGAATAGCGGCCTCACAGATACGCAGTATTTT.

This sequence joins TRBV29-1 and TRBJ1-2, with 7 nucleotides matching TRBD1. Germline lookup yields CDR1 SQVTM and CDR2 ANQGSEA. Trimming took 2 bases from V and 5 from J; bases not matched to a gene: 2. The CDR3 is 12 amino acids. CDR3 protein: CSVEQGVYGYTF. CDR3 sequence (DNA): TGCAGCGTTGAACAGGGGGTGTATGGCTACACCTTC.

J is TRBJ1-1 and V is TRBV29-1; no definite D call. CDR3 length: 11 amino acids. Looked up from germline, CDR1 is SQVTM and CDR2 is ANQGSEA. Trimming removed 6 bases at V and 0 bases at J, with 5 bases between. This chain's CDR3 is CSVRMNTEAFF. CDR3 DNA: TGCAGCGTGCGGATGAACACTGAAGCTTTCTTT. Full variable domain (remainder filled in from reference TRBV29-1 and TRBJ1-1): SAVISQKPSRDICQRGTSLTIQCQVDSQVTMMFWYRQQPGQSLTLIATANQGSEATYESGFVIDKFPISRPNLTFSTLTVSNMSPEDSSIYLCSVRMNTEAFFGQGTRLTVV.